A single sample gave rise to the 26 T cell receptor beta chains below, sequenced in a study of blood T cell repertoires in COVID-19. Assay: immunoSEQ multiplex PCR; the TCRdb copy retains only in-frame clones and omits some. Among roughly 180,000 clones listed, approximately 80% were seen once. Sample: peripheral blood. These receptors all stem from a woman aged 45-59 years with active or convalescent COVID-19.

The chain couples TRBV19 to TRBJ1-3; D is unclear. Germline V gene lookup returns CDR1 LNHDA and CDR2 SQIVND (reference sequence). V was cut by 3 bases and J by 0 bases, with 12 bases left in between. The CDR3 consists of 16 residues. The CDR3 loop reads CASSIRLADSGNTIYF. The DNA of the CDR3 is TGTGCCAGTAGTATCAGACTCGCCGACTCTGGAAACACCATATATTTT.

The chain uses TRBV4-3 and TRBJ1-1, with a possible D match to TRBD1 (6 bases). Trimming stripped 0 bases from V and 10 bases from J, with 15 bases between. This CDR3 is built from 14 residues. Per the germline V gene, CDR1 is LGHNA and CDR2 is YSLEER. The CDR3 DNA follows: TGCGCCAGCAGCCAAGACGGGGGGCTGAACGGAGCTTTCTTT. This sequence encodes CASSQDGGLNGAFF.

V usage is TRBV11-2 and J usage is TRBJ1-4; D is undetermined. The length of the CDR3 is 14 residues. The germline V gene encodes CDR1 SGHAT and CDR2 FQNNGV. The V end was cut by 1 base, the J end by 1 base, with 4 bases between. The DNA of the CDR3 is TGTGCCAGCAGCTTAGTCCTAACTAATGAAAAACTGTTTTTT. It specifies CASSLVLTNEKLFF. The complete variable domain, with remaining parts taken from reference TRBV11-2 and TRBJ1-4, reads EAGVAQSPRYKIIEKRQSVAFWCNPISGHATLYWYQQILGQGPKLLIQFQNNGVVDDSQLPKDRFSAERLKGVDSTLKIQPAKLEDSAVYLCASSLVLTNEKLFFGSGTQLSVL.

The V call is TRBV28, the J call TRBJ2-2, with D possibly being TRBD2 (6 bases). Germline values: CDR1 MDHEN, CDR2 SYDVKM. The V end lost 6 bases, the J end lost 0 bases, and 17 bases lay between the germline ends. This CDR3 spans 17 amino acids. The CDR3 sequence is CASRQGGVAANTGELFF. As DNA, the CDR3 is TGTGCCAGCAGACAAGGTGGGGTAGCGGCGAACACCGGGGAGCTGTTTTTT.

The CDR3 coding sequence is TGTGCCAGTAATCCTAGCGGGGGGGTTGTAGAGACCCAGTACTTC. This codes for CASNPSGGVVETQYF. This chain joins TRBV19 and TRBJ2-5; the match to TRBD2 covers 12 bases. In germline, CDR1 is LNHDA, CDR2 SQIVND (reference sequence). CDR3 length: 15 residues. V shed 7 bases, J shed 4 bases, and the junction held 7 bases outside the gene matches. Based on the CDR3 plus reference TRBV19 and TRBJ2-5, the full variable domain is DGGITQSPKYLFRKEGQNVTLSCEQNLNHDAMYWYRQDPGQGLRLIYYSQIVNDFQKGDIAEGYSVSREKKESFPLTVTSAQKNPTAFYLCASNPSGGVVETQYFGPGTRLLVL.

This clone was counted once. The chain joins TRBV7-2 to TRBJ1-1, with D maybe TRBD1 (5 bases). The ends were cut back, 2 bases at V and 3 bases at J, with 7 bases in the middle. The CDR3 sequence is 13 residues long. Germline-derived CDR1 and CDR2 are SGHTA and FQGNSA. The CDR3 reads CASSLKGDTEAFF. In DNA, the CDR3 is TGTGCCAGCAGCTTAAAAGGGGACACTGAAGCTTTCTTT.

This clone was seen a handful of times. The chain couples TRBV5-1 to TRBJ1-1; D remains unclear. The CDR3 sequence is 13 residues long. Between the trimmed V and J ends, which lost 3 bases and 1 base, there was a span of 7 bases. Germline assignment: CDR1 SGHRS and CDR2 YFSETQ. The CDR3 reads CASSSRRNTEAFF. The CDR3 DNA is TGCGCCAGCAGCTCGCGGAGGAACACTGAAGCTTTCTTT. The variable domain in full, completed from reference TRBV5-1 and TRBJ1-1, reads KAGVTQTPRYLIKTRGQQVTLSCSPISGHRSVSWYQQTPGQGLQFLFEYFSETQRNKGNFPGRFSGRQFSNSRSEMNVSTLELGDSALYLCASSSRRNTEAFFGQGTRLTVV.

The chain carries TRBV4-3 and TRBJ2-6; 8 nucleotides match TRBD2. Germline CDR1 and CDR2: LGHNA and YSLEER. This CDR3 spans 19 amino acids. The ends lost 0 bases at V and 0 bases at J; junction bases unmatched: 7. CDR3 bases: TGCGCCAGCAGCCAAGATTGGAGTCTAGCGGGCTCTGGGGCCAACGTCCTGACTTTC. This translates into CASSQDWSLAGSGANVLTF.

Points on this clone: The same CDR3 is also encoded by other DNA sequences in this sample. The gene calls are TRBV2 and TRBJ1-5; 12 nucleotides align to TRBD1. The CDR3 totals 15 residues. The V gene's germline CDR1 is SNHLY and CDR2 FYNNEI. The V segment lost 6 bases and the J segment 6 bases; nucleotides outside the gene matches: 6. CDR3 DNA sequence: TGTGCCAGCAGCCGGGACAGGGGGCAGGGTCAGCCCCAGCATTTT. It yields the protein CASSRDRGQGQPQHF. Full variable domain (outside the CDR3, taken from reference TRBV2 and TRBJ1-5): EPEVTQTPSHQVTQMGQEVILRCVPISNHLYFYWYRQILGQKVEFLVSFYNNEISEKSEIFDDQFSVERPDGSNFTLKIRSTKLEDSAMYFCASSRDRGQGQPQHFGDGTRLSIL.

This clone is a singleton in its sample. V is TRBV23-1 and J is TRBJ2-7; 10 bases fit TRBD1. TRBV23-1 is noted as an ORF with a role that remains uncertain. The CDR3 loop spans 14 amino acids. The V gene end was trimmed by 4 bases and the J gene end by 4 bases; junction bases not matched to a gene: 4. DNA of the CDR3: TGCGCCAGCAGTCGCGGGACAGGGGCTTACGAGCAGTACTTC. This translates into CASSRGTGAYEQYF.

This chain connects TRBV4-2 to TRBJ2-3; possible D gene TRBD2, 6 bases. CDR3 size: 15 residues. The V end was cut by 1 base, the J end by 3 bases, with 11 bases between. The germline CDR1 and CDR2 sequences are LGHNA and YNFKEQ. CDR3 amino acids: CASSQGVAVTDTQYF. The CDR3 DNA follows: TGTGCCAGCAGCCAAGGGGTAGCGGTGACAGATACGCAGTATTTT.

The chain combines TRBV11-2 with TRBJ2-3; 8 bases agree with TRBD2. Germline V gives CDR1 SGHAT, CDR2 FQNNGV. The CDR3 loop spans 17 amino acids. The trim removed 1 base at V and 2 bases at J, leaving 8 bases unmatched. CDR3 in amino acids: CASSLGTSGYLTDTQYF. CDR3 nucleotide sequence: TGTGCCAGCAGCTTAGGTACTAGCGGATACCTCACAGATACGCAGTATTTT.

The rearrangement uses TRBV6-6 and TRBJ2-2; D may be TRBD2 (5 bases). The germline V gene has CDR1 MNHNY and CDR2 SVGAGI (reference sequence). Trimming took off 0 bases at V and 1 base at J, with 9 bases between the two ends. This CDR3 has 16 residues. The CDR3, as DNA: TGTGCCAGCAGTTACTCGGGCGGGCAGAACACCGGGGAGCTGTTTTTT. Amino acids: CASSYSGGQNTGELFF.

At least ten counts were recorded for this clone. CDR3: CASSLGGGRASNEQFF. CDR3 coding DNA: TGTGCCAGCAGCTTAGGAGGGGGGAGGGCCTCCAATGAGCAGTTCTTC. The gene calls are TRBV7-8 and TRBJ2-1; TRBD2 is a possible D gene (7 bases). Deletions cut 1 base from V and 6 bases from J, with 16 bases between. The CDR3 extends over 16 amino acids. Per the germline V gene, CDR1 is SGHVS and CDR2 is FQNEAQ.

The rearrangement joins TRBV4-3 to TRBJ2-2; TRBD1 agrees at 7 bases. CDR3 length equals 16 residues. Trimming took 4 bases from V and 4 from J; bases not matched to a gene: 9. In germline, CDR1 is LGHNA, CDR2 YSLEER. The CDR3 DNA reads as TGCGCCAGCAGCCTCCTGACCGGGACAGCCACCGGGGAGCTGTTTTTT. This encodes CASSLLTGTATGELFF.

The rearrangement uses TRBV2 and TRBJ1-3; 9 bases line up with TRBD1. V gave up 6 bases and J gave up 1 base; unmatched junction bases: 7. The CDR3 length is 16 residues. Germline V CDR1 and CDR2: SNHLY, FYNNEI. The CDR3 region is CASREPGQGSGNTIYF. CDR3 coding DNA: TGTGCCAGCAGAGAACCGGGACAGGGATCTGGAAACACCATATATTTT.

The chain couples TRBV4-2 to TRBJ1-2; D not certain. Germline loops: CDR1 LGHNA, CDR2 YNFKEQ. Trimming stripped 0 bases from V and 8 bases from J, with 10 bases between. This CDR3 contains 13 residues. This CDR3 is CASSQDQRGGYTF. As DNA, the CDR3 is TGTGCCAGCAGCCAAGATCAAAGAGGCGGCTACACCTTC.

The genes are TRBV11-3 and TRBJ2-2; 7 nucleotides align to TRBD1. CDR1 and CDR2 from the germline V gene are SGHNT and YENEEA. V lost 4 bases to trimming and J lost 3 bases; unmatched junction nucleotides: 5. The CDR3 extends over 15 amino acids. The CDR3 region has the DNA TGTGCCAGCAGCTCCAGAACAGGGGACACCGGGGAGCTGTTTTTT. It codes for CASSSRTGDTGELFF.

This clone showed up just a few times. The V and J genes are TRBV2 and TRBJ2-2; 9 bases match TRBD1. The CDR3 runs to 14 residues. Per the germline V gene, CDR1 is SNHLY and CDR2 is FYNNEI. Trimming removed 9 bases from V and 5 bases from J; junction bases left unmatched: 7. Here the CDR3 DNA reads TGTGCCAGTGGGGGGACAGGGAGAACCGGGGAGCTGTTTTTT. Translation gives CASGGTGRTGELFF.

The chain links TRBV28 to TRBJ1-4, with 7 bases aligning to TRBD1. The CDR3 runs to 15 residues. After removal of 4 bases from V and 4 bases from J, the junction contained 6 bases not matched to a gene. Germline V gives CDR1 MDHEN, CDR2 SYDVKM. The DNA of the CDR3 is TGTGCCAGCAGTTCAAGGGGACAGATTAATGAAAAACTGTTTTTT. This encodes CASSSRGQINEKLFF.

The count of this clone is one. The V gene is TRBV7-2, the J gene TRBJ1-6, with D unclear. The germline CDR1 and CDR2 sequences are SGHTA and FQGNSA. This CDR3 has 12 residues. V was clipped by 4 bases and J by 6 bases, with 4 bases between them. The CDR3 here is CASSWSNSPLHF. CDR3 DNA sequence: TGTGCCAGCAGCTGGAGTAATTCACCCCTCCACTTT.

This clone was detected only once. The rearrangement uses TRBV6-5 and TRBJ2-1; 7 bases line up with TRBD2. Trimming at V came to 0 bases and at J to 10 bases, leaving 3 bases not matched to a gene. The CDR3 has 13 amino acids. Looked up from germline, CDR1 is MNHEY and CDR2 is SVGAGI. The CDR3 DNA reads TGTGCCAGCAGTTACTCGAGAGCGGGAGAGCAGTTCTTC. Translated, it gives CASSYSRAGEQFF.

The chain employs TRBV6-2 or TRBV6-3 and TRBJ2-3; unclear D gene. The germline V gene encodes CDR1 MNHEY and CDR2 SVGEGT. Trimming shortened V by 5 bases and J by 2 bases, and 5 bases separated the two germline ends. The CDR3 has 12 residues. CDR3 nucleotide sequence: TGTGCCAGCAGTGTCTACACAGATACGCAGTATTTT. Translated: CASSVYTDTQYF.

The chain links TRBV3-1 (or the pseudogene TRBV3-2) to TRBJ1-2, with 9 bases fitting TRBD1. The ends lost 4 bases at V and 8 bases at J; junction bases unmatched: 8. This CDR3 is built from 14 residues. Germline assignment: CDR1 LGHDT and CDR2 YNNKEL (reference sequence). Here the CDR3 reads CASSLGQGLLGYTF. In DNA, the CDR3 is TGTGCCAGCAGCCTGGGACAGGGCCTACTGGGCTACACCTTC.

In DNA, the CDR3 is TGTGCCAGCAGCACGGGTTACCAGCCCCAGCATTTT. This translates into CASSTGYQPQHF. The J gene is TRBJ1-5, the V gene TRBV27; no clear D gene. Germline V gene data show CDR1 as MNHEY and CDR2 as SMNVEV (reference sequence). The germline V and J ends were trimmed by 6 bases and 7 bases, with 10 bases remaining between them. The CDR3 consists of 12 residues.

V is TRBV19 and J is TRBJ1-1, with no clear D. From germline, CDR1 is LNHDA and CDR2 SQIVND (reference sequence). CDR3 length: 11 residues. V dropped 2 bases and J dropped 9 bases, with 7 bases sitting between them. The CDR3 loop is CASSIQNQAFF. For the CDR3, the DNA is TGTGCCAGTAGTATACAGAACCAAGCTTTCTTT.